This T cell receptor beta chain was found in a study of blood T cell repertoires in COVID-19. The overall study: Specimens from acute and convalescent COVID-19 originated in the United States, Italy and Spain. From T cells, B-cell-depleted T cells, or PBMCs came the material, which was cDNA or gDNA.

Authors' processing steps: Reference gene primer amplification gave estimated nucleated cell counts. Here immunoSEQ multiplex PCR was the method, and the copy in TCRdb shows in-frame clones only, minus some. V and J calls plus clone size are reproduced from that table; the DNA served to infer D and trimming. The repertoire holds roughly 96,000 clones, with around 80% as singletons. A single count supports this clone. CDR1 and CDR2 from the germline V gene are MNHEY and SVGAGI. This CDR3 has 15 residues. V was clipped by 6 bases and J by 9 bases; unmatched bases: 10. Sequencing used peripheral blood. The chain recombines TRBV6-5 with TRBJ1-6, with 8 nucleotides matching TRBD1. This clonotype was obtained from a man aged 80 or over with acute or convalescent COVID-19. CDR3 sequence reads: CASRMNGQGGSPLHF. In nucleotides, the CDR3 is TGTGCCAGCAGAATGAATGGACAGGGTGGTTCACCCCTCCACTTT.